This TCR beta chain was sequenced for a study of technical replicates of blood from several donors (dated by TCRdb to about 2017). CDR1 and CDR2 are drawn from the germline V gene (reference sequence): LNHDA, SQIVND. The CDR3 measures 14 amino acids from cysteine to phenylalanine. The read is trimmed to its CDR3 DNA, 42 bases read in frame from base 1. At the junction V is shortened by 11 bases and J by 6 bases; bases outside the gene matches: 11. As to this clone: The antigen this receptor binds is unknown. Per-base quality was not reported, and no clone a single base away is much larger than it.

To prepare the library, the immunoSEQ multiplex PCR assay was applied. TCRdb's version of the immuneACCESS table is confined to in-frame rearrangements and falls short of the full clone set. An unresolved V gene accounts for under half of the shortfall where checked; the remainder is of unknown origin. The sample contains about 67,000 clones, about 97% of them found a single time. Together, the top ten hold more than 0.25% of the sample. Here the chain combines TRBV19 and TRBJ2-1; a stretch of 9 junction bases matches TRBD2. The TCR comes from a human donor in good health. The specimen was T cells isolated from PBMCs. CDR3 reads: CASDSGSGGNEQFF. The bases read TGTGCCTCGGATAGCGGGAGCGGGGGCAATGAGCAGTTCTTC.